The rows below give T cell receptor beta chains drawn from one sample of a study of T cell responses to AZD1222 COVID-19 vaccine. Assay: immunoSEQ multiplex PCR; the TCRdb copy retains only in-frame clones and omits some. Found here are about 150,000 clones, over 70% of them singletons; the top ten hold just over 9%. Sequenced here: peripheral blood, sampled 28 days after the second AZD1222 dose. The source of these receptors is an adult who received the AZD1222 COVID-19 vaccine. CDR3s include the opening cysteine and the closing phenylalanine or tryptophan. The D gene is left open where the match is weak. Expanded clones are given a class, and other clones once, few, many or no size at all.

clone size,V gene,J gene,D gene,CDR3 protein,CDR3 DNA
few,TRBV28,TRBJ2-2,-,CASREGNTGELFF,TGTGCCAGCAGGGAGGGGAACACCGGGGAGCTGTTTTTT
-,TRBV28,TRBJ2-1,-,CASSYRVSYNEQFF,TGTGCCAGCAGTTACCGGGTTTCCTACAATGAGCAGTTCTTC
-,TRBV11-2,TRBJ1-3,-,CASSYTGAGNTIYF,TGTGCCAGCAGCTACACGGGGGCTGGAAACACCATATATTTT
-,TRBV9,TRBJ2-2,-,CASSVWEQNTGELFF,TGTGCCAGCAGCGTATGGGAGCAGAACACCGGGGAGCTGTTTTTT
-,TRBV23-1,TRBJ1-4,-,CARPAGRETLEKLFF,TGCGCCCGCCCGGCGGGCCGGGAGACCCTCGAAAAACTGTTTTTT
-,TRBV7-7,TRBJ2-2,TRBD1,CASSLDGTGNTGELFF,TGTGCTAGCAGCTTAGACGGGACAGGGAACACCGGGGAGCTGTTTTTT
-,TRBV6-2/TRBV6-3,TRBJ2-1,-,CASSYTPQARGNEQFF,TGTGCCAGCAGTTACACACCCCAAGCCAGGGGCAATGAGCAGTTCTTC
-,TRBV28,TRBJ2-5,TRBD2,CACFRGGDGTQYF,TGTGCCTGCTTTCGGGGGGGTGATGGGACCCAGTACTTC
-,TRBV28,TRBJ2-7,-,CASSSAGIKNEQYF,TGTGCCAGTTCTTCTGCGGGCATCAAGAACGAGCAGTACTTC
-,TRBV11-3,TRBJ2-7,-,CASSLAGPPYEQYF,TGTGCCAGCAGCTTAGCTGGGCCCCCCTACGAGCAGTACTTC
-,TRBV28,TRBJ2-3,-,CASSFIAAAGDTQYF,TGTGCCAGCAGTTTTATAGCAGCCGCGGGGGATACGCAGTATTTT
-,TRBV10-3,TRBJ2-1,-,CAISGTTESNEQFF,TGTGCCATCAGTGGGACGACAGAGAGCAATGAGCAGTTCTTC
few,TRBV29-1,TRBJ2-1,-,CSATPFNGNEQFF,TGCAGCGCAACTCCGTTTAACGGAAATGAGCAGTTCTTC
few,TRBV5-1,TRBJ1-1,-,CASSPQWGTEAFF,TGCGCCAGCAGTCCCCAGTGGGGCACTGAAGCTTTCTTT
once,TRBV28,TRBJ2-7,TRBD1,CASSRTGGEIGEQYF,TGTGCCAGCAGTCGGACAGGGGGCGAGATAGGCGAGCAGTACTTC